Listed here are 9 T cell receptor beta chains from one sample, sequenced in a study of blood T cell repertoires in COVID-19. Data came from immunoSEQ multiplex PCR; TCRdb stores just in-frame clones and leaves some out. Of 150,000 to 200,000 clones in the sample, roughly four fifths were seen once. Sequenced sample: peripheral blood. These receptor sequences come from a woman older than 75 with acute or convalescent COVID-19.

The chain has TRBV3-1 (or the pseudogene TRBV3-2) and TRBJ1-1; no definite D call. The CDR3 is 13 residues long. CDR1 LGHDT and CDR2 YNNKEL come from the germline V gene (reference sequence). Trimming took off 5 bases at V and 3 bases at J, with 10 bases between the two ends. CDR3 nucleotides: TGTGCCAGCAGCTCCTTGTCGTACACTGAAGCTTTCTTT. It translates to CASSSLSYTEAFF.

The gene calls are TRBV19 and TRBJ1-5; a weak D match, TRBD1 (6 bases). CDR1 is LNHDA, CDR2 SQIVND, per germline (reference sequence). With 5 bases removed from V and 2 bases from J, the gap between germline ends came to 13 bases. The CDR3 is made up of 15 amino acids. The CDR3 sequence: CASSVQGYGNQPQHF. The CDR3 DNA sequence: TGTGCCAGTAGTGTCCAGGGGTATGGCAATCAGCCCCAGCATTTT.

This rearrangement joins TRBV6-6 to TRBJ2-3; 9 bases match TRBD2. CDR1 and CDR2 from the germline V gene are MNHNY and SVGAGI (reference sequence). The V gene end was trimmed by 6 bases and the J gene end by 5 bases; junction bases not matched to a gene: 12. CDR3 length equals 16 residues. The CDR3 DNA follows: TGTGCCAGCAGCCCCGGCGGGAGGGCCCTGAAAGATACGCAGTATTTT. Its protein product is CASSPGGRALKDTQYF.

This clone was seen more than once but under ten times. CDR3 loop: CASSSFGFYGYTF. The CDR3 DNA is TGTGCCAGCAGTAGTTTTGGCTTCTATGGCTACACCTTC. The chain links TRBV27 to TRBJ1-2; unclear D gene. Germline CDR1 MNHEY, CDR2 SMNVEV (reference sequence). This CDR3 comprises 13 residues. V lost 5 bases to trimming and J lost 4 bases, with 11 bases between them.

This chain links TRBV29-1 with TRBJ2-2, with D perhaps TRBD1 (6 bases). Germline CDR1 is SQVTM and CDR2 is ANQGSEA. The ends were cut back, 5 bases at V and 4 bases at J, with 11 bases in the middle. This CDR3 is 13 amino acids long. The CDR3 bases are TGCAGCGTTAGCAGGGGAATCACCGGGGAGCTGTTTTTT. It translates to CSVSRGITGELFF.

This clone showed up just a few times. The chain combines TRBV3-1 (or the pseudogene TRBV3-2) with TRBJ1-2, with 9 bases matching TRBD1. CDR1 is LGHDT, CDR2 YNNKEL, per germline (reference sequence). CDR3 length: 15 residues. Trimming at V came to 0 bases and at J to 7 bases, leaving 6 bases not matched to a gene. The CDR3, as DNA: TGTGCCAGCAGCCAAGAGGATCGGACAGGGGTTGGCTACACCTTC. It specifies CASSQEDRTGVGYTF.

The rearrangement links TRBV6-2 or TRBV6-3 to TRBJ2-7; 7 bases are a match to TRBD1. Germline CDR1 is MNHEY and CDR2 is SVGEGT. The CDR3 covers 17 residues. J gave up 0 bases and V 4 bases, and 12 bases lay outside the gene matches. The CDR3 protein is CASSSDLDRVGSYEQYF. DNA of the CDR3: TGTGCCAGCAGTTCCGACCTCGACAGGGTTGGCTCCTACGAGCAGTACTTC.

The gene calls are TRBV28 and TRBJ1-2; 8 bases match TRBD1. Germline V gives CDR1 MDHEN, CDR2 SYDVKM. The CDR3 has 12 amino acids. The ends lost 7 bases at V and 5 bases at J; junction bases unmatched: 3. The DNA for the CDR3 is TGTGCCAGCAAAACAGGGGGATATGGCTACACCTTC. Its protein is CASKTGGYGYTF.

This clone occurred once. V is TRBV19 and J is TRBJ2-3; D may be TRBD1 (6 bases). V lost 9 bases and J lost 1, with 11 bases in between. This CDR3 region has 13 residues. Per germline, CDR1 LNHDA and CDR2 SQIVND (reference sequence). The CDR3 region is CASARTGTDTQYF. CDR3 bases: TGTGCCAGCGCCCGGACAGGCACAGATACGCAGTATTTT.